Following are 2 T cell receptor beta chains from one sample sequenced in a study of spatial heterogeneity in lung cancer. MiXCR, run by TCRdb on the 5' RACE reads, gives a single entry per CDR3 protein. Of some 120,000 distinct CDR3 sequences listed, 10% to 15% are singletons. The time point is: blood at routine non-recurrence follow-up after resection. Sequencing covered unsorted whole RNA taken from tumor, nontumor lung or frozen PBMC. The starting material was PBMCs, obtained at follow-up. These receptors all stem from a male donor with early-stage non-small cell lung cancer.

The chain recombines TRBV27 with TRBJ1-1, with no clear D. The CDR3 covers 13 residues. With 5 bases removed from V and 5 bases from J, the gap between germline ends came to 12 bases. The germline V gene encodes CDR1 MNHEY and CDR2 SMNVEV (reference sequence). CDR3 coding DNA: TGTGCCAGCAGTATCTTGGCGGGAACTGAAGCTTTCTTT. Residues: CASSILAGTEAFF.

Ten or more counts support this clonotype. The chain uses TRBV20-1 and TRBJ2-7; 10 bases are a match to TRBD2. V shed 6 bases, J shed 3 bases, and the junction held 2 bases outside the gene matches. Germline CDR1 is DFQATT and CDR2 is SNEGSKA (reference sequence). This CDR3 is built from 12 residues. The CDR3 loop is CSAPSGGYEQYF. The CDR3 DNA reads as TGCAGTGCCCCTAGCGGGGGCTACGAGCAGTACTTC.